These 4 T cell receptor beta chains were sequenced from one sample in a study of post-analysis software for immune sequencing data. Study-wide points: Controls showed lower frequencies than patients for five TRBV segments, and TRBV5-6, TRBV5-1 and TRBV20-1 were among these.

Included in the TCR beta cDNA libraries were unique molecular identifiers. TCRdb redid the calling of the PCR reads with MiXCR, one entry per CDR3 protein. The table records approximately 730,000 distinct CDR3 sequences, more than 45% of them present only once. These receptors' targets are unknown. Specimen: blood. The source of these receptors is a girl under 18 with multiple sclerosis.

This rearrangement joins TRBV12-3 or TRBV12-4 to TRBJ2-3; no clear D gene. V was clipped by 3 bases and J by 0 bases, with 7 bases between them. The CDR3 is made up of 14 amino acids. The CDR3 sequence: CASSFEGSTDTQYF. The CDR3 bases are TGTGCCAGCAGTTTTGAAGGAAGCACAGATACGCAGTATTTT.

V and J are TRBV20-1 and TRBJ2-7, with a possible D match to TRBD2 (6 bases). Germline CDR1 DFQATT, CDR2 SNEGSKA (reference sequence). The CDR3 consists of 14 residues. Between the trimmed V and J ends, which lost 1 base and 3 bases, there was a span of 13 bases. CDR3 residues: CSARGGTAIYEQYF. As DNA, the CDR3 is TGCAGTGCTAGAGGCGGGACTGCCATCTACGAGCAGTACTTC.

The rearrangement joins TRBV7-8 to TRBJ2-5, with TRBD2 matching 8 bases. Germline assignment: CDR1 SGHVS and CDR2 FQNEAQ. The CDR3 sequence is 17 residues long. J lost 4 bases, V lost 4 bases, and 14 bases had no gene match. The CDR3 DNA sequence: TGTGCCAGCAGCTCAAGGGGAGGCGGGAGGAAGTCAGAGACCCAGTACTTC. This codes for CASSSRGGGRKSETQYF.

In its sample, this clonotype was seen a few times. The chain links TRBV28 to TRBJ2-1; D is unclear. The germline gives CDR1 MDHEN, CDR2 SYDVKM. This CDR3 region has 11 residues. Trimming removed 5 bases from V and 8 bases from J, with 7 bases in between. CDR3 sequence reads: CASSSNDEQFF. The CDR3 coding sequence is TGTGCCAGCAGTAGTAACGATGAGCAGTTCTTC. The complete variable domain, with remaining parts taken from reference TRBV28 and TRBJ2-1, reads DVKVTQSSRYLVKRTGEKVFLECVQDMDHENMFWYRQDPGLGLRLIYFSYDVKMKEKGDIPEGYSVSREKKERFSLILESASTNQTSMYLCASSSNDEQFFGPGTRLTVL.